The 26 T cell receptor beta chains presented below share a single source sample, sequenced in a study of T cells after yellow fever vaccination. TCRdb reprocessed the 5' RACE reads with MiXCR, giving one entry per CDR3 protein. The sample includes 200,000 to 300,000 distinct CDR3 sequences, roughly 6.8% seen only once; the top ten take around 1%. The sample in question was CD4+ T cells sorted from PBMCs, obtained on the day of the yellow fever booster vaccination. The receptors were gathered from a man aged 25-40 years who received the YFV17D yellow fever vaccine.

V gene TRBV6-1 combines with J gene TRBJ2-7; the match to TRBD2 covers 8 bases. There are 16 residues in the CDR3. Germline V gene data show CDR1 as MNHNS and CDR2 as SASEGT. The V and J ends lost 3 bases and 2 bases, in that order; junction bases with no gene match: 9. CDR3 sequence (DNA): TGTGCCAGCAGTGAGGGTTCCGGGAGGGATACCTACGAGCAGTACTTC. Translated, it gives CASSEGSGRDTYEQYF.

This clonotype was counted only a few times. The CDR3 DNA reads as TGTGCCAGCACCCCCCTAGGGGGGGGAACCGGGGAGCTGTTTTTT. This translates into CASTPLGGGTGELFF. The V call is TRBV6-1, the J call TRBJ2-2; D is possibly TRBD2 (7 bases). The CDR3 covers 15 residues. Germline CDR1 reads MNHNS; CDR2 reads SASEGT. Trimming removed 7 bases at V and 5 bases at J, with 17 bases between.

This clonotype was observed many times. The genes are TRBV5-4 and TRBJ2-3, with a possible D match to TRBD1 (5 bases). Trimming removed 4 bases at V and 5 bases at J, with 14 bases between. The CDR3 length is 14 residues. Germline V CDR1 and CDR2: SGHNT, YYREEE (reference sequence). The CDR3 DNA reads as TGTGCCAGCAGCCCTCCAGGGTTTCGAGATACGCAGTATTTT. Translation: CASSPPGFRDTQYF.

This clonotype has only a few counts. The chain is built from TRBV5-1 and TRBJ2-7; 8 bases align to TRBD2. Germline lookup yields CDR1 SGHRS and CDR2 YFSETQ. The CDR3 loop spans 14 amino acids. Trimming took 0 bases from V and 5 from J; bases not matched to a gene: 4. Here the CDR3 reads CASSLADGRDEQYF. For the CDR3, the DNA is TGCGCCAGCAGCTTGGCAGACGGGAGGGACGAGCAGTACTTC.

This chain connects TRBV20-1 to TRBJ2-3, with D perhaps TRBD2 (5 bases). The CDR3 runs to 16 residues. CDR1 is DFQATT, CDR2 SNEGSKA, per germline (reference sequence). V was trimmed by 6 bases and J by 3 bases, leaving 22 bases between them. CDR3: CSARSRELGFTDTQYF. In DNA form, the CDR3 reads TGCAGTGCCCGATCCCGGGAACTAGGGTTTACAGATACGCAGTATTTT.

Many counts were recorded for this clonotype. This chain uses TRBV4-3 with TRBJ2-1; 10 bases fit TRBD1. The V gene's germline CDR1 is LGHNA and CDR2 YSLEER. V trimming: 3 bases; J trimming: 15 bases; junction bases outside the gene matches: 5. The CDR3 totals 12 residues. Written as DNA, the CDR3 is TGCGCCAGCAGCCAGGGGACAGGGGTTGCGTTCTTC. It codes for CASSQGTGVAFF.

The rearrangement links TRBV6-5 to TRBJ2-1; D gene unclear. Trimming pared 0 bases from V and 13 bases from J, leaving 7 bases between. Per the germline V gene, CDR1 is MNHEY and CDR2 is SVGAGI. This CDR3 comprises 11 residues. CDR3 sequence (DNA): TGTGCCAGCAGTTACTCGACGGTACAGTTCTTC. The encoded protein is CASSYSTVQFF.

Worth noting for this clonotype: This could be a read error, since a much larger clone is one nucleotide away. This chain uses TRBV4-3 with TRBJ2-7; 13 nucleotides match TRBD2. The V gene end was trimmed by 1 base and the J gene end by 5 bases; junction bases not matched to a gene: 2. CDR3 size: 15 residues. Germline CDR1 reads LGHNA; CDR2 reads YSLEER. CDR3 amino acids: CASSQGTSGRHEQYF. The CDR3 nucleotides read TGCGCCAGCAGCCAAGGGACTAGCGGGAGACACGAGCAGTACTTC.

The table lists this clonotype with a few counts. The CDR3 sequence is CASSYGLVSNTGELFF. The CDR3 DNA reads as TGTGCCAGTAGTTACGGACTAGTCTCGAACACCGGGGAGCTGTTTTTT. V gene TRBV19 combines with J gene TRBJ2-2, with TRBD2 matching over 7 bases. V was pared by 5 bases and J by 0 bases, with 6 bases of the junction left unmatched. The CDR3 totals 16 residues. Germline values: CDR1 LNHDA, CDR2 SQIVND (reference sequence).

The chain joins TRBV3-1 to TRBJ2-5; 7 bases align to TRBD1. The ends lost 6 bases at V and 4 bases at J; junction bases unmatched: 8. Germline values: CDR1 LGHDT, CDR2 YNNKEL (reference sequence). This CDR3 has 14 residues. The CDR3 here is CASSRTGGRETQYF. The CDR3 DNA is TGTGCCAGCAGTCGGACAGGAGGAAGAGAGACCCAGTACTTC.

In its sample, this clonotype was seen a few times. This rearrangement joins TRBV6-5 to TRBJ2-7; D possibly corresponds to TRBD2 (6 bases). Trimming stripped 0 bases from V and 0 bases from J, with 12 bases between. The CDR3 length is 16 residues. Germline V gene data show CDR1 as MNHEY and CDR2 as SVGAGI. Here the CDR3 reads CASSYSGWGVSYEQYF. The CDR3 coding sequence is TGTGCCAGCAGTTACTCGGGGTGGGGGGTCTCCTACGAGCAGTACTTC.

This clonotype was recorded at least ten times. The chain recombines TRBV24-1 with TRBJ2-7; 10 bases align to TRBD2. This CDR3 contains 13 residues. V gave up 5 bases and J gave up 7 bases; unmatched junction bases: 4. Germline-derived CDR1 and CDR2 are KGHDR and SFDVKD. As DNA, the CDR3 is TGTGCCACCAGTGCACCGGGACTAGCGGAGCAGTACTTC. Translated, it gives CATSAPGLAEQYF.

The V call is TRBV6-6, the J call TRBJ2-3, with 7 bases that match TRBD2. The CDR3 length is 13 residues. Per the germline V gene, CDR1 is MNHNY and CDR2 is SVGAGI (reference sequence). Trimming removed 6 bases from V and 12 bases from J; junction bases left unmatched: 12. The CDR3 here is CASSPVSRESQYF. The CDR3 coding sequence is TGTGCCAGCAGCCCCGTATCGCGGGAGTCCCAGTATTTT.

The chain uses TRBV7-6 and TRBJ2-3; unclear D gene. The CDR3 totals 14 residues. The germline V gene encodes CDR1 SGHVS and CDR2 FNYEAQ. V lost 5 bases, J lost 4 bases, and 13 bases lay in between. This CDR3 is CASSVQIFADTQYF. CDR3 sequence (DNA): TGTGCCAGCAGCGTACAGATATTCGCAGATACGCAGTATTTT.

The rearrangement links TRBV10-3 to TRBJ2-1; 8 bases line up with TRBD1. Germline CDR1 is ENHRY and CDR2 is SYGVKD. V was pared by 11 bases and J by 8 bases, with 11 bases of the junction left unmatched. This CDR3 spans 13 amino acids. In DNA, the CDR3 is TGTGCCGTCACGGCAGGGGGCAATTATGAGCAGTTCTTC. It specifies CAVTAGGNYEQFF.

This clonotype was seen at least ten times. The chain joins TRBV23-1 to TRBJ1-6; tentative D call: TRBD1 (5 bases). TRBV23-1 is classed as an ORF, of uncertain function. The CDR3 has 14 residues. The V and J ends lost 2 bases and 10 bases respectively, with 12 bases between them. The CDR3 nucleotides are TGCGCCAGCAGTCAAGTACAATCAGGGTCACCCCTCCACTTT. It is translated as CASSQVQSGSPLHF.

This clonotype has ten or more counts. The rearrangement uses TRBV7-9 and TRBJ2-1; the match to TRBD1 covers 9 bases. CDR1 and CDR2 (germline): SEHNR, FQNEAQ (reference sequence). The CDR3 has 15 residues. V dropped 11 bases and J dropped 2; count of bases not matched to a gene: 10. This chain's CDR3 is CAGGTDRGPYNEQFF. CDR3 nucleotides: TGTGCCGGGGGAACGGACAGGGGCCCCTACAATGAGCAGTTCTTC.

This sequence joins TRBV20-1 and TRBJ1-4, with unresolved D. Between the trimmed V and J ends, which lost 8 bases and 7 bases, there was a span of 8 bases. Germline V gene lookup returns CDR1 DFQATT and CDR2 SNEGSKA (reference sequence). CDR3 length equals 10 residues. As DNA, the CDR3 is TGCAGTCCTTGGAGTGAAAAACTGTTTTTT. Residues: CSPWSEKLFF.

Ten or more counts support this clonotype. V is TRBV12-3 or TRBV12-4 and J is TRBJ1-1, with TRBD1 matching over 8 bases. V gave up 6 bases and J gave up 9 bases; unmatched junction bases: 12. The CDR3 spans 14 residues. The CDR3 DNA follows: TGTGCCAGCAGCCTGCAGGGGGCTTCGGAAAAAGCTTTCTTT. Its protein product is CASSLQGASEKAFF.

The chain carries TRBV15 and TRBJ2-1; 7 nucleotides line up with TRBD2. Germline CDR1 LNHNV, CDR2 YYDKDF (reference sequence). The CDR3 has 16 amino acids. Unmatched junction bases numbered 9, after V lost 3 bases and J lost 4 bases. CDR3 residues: CATSRTLAENYNEQFF. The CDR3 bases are TGTGCCACCAGCAGGACCCTAGCGGAGAATTACAATGAGCAGTTCTTC.

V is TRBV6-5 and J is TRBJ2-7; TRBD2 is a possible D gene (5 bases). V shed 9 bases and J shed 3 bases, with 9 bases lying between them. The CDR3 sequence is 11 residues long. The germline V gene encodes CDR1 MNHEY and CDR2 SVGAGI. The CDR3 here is CASREGYEQYF. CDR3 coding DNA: TGTGCCAGTAGAGAGGGCTACGAGCAGTACTTC.

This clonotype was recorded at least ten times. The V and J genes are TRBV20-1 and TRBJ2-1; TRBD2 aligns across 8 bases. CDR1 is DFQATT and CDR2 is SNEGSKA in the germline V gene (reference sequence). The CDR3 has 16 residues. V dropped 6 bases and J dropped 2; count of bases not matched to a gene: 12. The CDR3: CSAPEAARGAYNEQFF. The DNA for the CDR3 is TGCAGTGCGCCCGAGGCGGCGCGGGGGGCCTACAATGAGCAGTTCTTC.

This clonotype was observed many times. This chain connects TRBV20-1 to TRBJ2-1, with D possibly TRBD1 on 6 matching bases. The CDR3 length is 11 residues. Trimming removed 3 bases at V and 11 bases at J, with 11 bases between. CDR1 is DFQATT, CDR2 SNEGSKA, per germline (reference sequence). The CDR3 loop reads CSASRGSQQFF. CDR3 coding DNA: TGCAGTGCTAGCAGGGGCTCCCAGCAGTTCTTC.

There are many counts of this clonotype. In DNA, the CDR3 is TGTGCCAGCAGCCAAGTAGGTCGGGAGCAGTACTTC. Protein: CASSQVGREQYF. The V gene is TRBV3-1, the J gene TRBJ2-7; D is unresolved. The CDR3 is made up of 12 amino acids. Germline CDR1 and CDR2: LGHDT and YNNKEL (reference sequence). Trimming shortened V by 1 base and J by 7 bases, and 8 bases separated the two germline ends.

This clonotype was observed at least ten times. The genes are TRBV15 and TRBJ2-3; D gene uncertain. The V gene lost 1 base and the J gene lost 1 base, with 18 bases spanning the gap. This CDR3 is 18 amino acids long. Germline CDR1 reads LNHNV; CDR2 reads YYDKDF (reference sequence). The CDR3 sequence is CATSRGASRRAGTDTQYF. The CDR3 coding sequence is TGTGCCACCAGCAGAGGAGCCAGTCGAAGGGCCGGCACAGATACGCAGTATTTT.

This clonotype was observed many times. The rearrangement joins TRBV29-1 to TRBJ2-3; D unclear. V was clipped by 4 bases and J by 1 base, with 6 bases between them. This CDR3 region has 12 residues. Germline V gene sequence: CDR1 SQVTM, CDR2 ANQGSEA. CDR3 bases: TGCAGCGTTGCGGACGGCACAGATACGCAGTATTTT. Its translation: CSVADGTDTQYF.